This TCR beta chain was sequenced in a study of T-cell reconstitution after alpha-beta-depleted transplantation in children. Germline V lookup: CDR1 SGHTA, CDR2 FQGNSA. The V gene lost 5 bases and the J gene lost 2 bases, with 15 bases spanning the gap. The CDR3 is 15 amino acids. This clonotype was picked up a small number of times. Using unique molecular identifiers, the investigators prepared the TCRbeta library. TCRdb re-called the PCR reads with MiXCR, one entry per CDR3 protein. The sample carries roughly 220,000 distinct CDR3 sequences, more than 10% recorded once. The sample was PBMCs from the stem cell graft donor, taken from the stem cell graft. The chain joins TRBV7-2 to TRBJ1-2; D ambiguous. This TCR derives from a human donor who donated a stem cell graft to a child with acute lymphoblastic leukemia. This chain's CDR3 is CASSRAQEENYGYTF. CDR3 bases: TGTGCCAGCAGCCGAGCGCAGGAAGAGAACTATGGCTACACCTTC.